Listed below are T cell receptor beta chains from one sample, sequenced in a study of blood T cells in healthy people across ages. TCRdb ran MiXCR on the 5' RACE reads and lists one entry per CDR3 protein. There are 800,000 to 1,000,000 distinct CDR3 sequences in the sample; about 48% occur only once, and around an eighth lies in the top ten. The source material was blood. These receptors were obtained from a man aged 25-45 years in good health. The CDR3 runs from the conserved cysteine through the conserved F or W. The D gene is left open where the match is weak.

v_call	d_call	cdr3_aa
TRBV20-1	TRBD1	CSASGTGVSREQYF
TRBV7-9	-	CASSPTLRGYTF
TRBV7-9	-	CASSLDVGEAAQETQYF
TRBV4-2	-	CASSQDRTGGDTNEKLFF
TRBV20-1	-	CSARPRSGGYEKLFF
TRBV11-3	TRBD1	CASSLPGQGVSDTQYF
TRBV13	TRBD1	CASSFRDRDQPQHF
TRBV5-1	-	CASSFEANSYEQYF
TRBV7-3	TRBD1	CASSLGQGGQIRRTDTQYF
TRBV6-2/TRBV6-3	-	CASSYSGNNEQFF
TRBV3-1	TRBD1	CASSYGQALEQYF
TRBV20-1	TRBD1	CSARQGWWDTQYF
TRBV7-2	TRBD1	CASSSLGQGYNEQFF
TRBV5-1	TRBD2	CASSLWGLAGLDTQYF
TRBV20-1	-	CSFPGEGTDTQYF
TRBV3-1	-	CASSPPDKPNYGYTF
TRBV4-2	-	CASSQDRGGPITDTQYF
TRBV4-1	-	CASSPDPFDPTDTQYF
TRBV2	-	CASGVLGARVGPQHF
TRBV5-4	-	CASSGETGNTEAFF
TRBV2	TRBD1	CATGRDSPYEQYF
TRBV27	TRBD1	CATTPTGLNNEQFF
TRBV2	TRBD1	CATRTGTYNEQFF
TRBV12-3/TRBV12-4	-	CASGINTGSGANVLTF
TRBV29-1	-	CSGYQGGYTF
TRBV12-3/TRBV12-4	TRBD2	CASSLNAGGRTDTQYF
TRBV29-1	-	CSAYRNTRELFF
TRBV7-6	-	CASSLESLPSTDTQYF
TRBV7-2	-	CASSTFQGLDTDTQYF
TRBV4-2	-	CASSQGLGGYTF
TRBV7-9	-	CASSLAGHSNEQFF
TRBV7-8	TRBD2	CASSLSPNSGAHEQYF
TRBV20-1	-	CSARAQIHGDTEAFF
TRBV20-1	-	CSAGVNYGYTF
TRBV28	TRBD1	CATTPGTGASPQHF
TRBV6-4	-	CASSVDWGQGEQYF
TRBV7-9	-	CASRADYSYEQYF
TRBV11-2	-	CASSFLDSRNQPQHF